Presented here are 10 T cell receptor beta chains from one specimen sequenced in a study of cytomegalovirus exposure and HLA in healthy donors. The PCR employed 60 Vbeta primers together with 13 Jbeta primers. Libraries were prepared by immunoSEQ multiplex PCR; TCRdb keeps only in-frame clonotypes and omits some of them. The table lists 110,000 to 150,000 clones, around three quarters of them singletons. Source material: PBMCs. These receptors originate from a middle-aged man in good health and CMV-seropositive.

On this clone itself: The junction differs from germline at one of its ends, possibly a read error. V and J are TRBV7-8 and TRBJ1-1; 7 nucleotides match TRBD1. The CDR3 sequence is 15 residues long. Germline V lookup: CDR1 SGHVS, CDR2 FQNEAQ. The CDR3 DNA follows: TGTGCCAGCAGCCCCGACGGCAGGGGGAACGCTGAAGCTTTCTTT. Translated: CASSPDGRGNAEAFF.

This clone was recorded once. A read error may account for a junction end that differs from germline. Other DNA sequences from this sample encode an identical CDR3 as well. V usage is TRBV29-1 and J usage is TRBJ2-7; maybe TRBD1 (7 bases). Germline lookup yields CDR1 SQVTM and CDR2 ANQGSEA. CDR3 length: 13 amino acids. CDR3 nucleotide sequence: TGCAGTGTTGATGGGGTCAGGGGGGACGAGCAGTACTTC. Translated, it gives CSVDGVRGDEQYF.

This chain connects TRBV13 to TRBJ2-1; 12 positions match TRBD2. The CDR3 runs to 16 residues. The V segment lost 4 bases and the J segment 5 bases; nucleotides outside the gene matches: 6. Germline V gives CDR1 PRHDT, CDR2 FYEKMQ (reference sequence). Here the CDR3 DNA reads TGTGCCAGCAGCTCAGGACTAGCGGGGTCCCACAATGAGCAGTTCTTC. Its translation: CASSSGLAGSHNEQFF.

The V and J genes are TRBV10-3 and TRBJ2-5; 9 positions match TRBD2. The CDR3 is 13 amino acids. The germline CDR1 and CDR2 sequences are ENHRY and SYGVKD. V lost 4 bases, J lost 3 bases, and 0 bases stayed unmatched. CDR3 in DNA: TGTGCCATCAGTGGACTAGCGGAAGAGACCCAGTACTTC. It codes for CAISGLAEETQYF.

The rearrangement links TRBV5-1 to TRBJ1-3, with a possible D match to TRBD1 (6 bases). In germline, CDR1 is SGHRS, CDR2 YFSETQ. The CDR3 length is 16 residues. V lost 2 bases to trimming and J lost 1 base, with 13 bases between them. The CDR3 reads CASSLAGASSGNTIYF. DNA for the CDR3: TGCGCCAGCAGCTTAGCGGGGGCAAGTTCTGGAAACACCATATATTTT.

V is TRBV5-4 and J is TRBJ2-1; 10 bases map to TRBD1. The CDR3 length is 15 residues. The J segment lost 6 bases and the V segment lost 4 bases, leaving 7 bases of the junction unmatched. Germline CDR1 is SGHNT and CDR2 is YYREEE (reference sequence). The CDR3 sequence is CASSLGQGRGNEQFF. The CDR3 DNA reads as TGTGCCAGCAGCCTGGGACAGGGGAGGGGCAATGAGCAGTTCTTC.

V gene TRBV2 combines with J gene TRBJ1-1; tentative D call: TRBD1 (6 bases). Germline CDR1 is SNHLY and CDR2 is FYNNEI. CDR3 length: 13 residues. V lost 5 bases, J lost 4 bases, and 11 bases lay in between. CDR3 loop: CASSSRGGTEAFF. The CDR3 coding sequence is TGTGCCAGCAGTTCCCGAGGGGGCACTGAAGCTTTCTTT.

A single count supports this clone. At one boundary the junction diverges from the germline segment, which might be a read error. The rearrangement joins TRBV25-1 to TRBJ1-5, with TRBD1 matching 7 bases. In germline, CDR1 is MGHDK, CDR2 SYGVNS. This CDR3 spans 13 amino acids. CDR3 loop: CAGSDRGNQPQHF. The DNA of the CDR3 is TGTGCCGGCAGTGACAGGGGCAATCAGCCCCAGCATTTT.

The chain recombines TRBV6-5 with TRBJ1-2; D is perhaps TRBD1 (5 bases). The CDR3 extends over 13 amino acids. Between the trimmed V and J ends, which lost 10 bases and 4 bases, there was a span of 16 bases. From germline, CDR1 is MNHEY and CDR2 SVGAGI. The CDR3 DNA follows: TGTGCCACCTACGGGGGGACTGGCTATGGCTACACCTTC. It translates to CATYGGTGYGYTF.

The rearrangement joins TRBV29-1 to TRBJ1-3, with a weak D call TRBD1 (6 bases). V lost 4 bases, J lost 2 bases, and 9 bases lay in between. CDR1 and CDR2 (germline): SQVTM, ANQGSEA. This CDR3 spans 13 amino acids. The CDR3 DNA reads TGCAGCGTTGTGTGGGGGCCTGGAAACACCATATATTTT. Translation gives CSVVWGPGNTIYF.